Listed here are 5 T cell receptor beta chains from one sample, sequenced in a study of PD-1 blockade in classical Hodgkin lymphoma. Time point meaning: cycle 4 day 1 (C4D1), after more than five weeks of nivolumab. Every single patient, without exception, relapsed after autologous stem cell transplantation, and brentuximab vedotin exposure varied. Profiled with immunoSEQ multiplex PCR; TCRdb holds only in-frame clones, not every one. This table holds tens of thousands of clones, roughly 80% found once. This material consisted of peripheral blood mononuclear cells (PBMCs), taken before the fourth cycle of nivolumab. The receptors derive from a human donor with classical Hodgkin lymphoma.

Within the sample, this clone is medium-sized. Here the CDR3 reads CASSRREQLEGPHADTQYF. The CDR3 DNA reads as TGTGCCAGCAGCCGACGGGAGCAGCTGGAAGGACCCCACGCAGATACGCAGTATTTT. The chain couples TRBV4-2 to TRBJ2-3; possibly TRBD2 for D (6 bases). V gave up 4 bases and J gave up 4 bases, with 27 bases separating them. There are 19 residues in the CDR3. Germline V gene data show CDR1 as LGHNA and CDR2 as YNFKEQ.

This chain uses TRBV19 with TRBJ1-1, with 8 bases aligning to TRBD1. Germline V gene data show CDR1 as LNHDA and CDR2 as SQIVND (reference sequence). The V segment lost 4 bases and the J segment 1 base; nucleotides outside the gene matches: 8. This CDR3 is built from 16 residues. The CDR3 protein is CASSTTLDRANTEAFF. In nucleotides, the CDR3 is TGTGCCAGTAGTACCACCTTGGACAGGGCGAACACTGAAGCTTTCTTT.

The rearrangement uses TRBV19 and TRBJ2-2, with a possible D match to TRBD2 (5 bases). The germline V gene has CDR1 LNHDA and CDR2 SQIVND (reference sequence). V lost 1 base to trimming and J lost 7 bases, with 10 bases between them. The CDR3 consists of 14 residues. CDR3 coding DNA: TGTGCCAGTAGTATAGGGGCCGGGAACGGGGAGCTGTTTTTT. Translated, it gives CASSIGAGNGELFF.

The chain employs TRBV11-3 and TRBJ2-6; D remains ambiguous. Per germline, CDR1 SGHNT and CDR2 YENEEA. This CDR3 region has 16 residues. Trimming removed 1 base at V and 4 bases at J, with 11 bases between. CDR3 region: CASSLVLDGGANVLTF. As DNA, the CDR3 is TGTGCCAGCAGCTTAGTTCTAGACGGGGGGGCCAACGTCCTGACTTTC.

V and J are TRBV11-2 and TRBJ2-5; no clear D gene. Per the germline V gene, CDR1 is SGHAT and CDR2 is FQNNGV. This CDR3 has 14 amino acids. Deletions cut 7 bases from V and 7 bases from J, with 19 bases between. The CDR3: CASTPRVGGGTQYF. In DNA form, the CDR3 reads TGTGCCAGCACCCCTAGGGTCGGCGGCGGGACCCAGTACTTC.